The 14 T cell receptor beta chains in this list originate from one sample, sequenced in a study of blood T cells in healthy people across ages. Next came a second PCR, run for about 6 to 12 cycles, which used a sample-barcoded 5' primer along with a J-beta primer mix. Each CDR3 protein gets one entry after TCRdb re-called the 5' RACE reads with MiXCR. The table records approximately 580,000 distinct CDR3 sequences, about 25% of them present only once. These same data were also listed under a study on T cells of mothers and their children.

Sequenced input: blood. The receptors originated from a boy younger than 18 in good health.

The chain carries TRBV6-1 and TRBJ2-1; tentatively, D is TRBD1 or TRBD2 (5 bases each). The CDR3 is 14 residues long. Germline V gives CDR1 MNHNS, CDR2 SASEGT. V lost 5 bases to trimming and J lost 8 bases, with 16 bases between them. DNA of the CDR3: TGTGCCAGCAGTAGAGGGGCCCGTGCGGATGAGCAGTTCTTC. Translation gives CASSRGARADEQFF.

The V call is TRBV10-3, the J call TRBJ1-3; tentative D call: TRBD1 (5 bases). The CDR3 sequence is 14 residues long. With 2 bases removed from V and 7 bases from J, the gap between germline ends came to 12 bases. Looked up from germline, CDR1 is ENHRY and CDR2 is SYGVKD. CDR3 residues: CAISEPGTVNTIYF. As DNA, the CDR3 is TGTGCCATCAGTGAGCCCGGGACGGTGAACACCATATATTTT.

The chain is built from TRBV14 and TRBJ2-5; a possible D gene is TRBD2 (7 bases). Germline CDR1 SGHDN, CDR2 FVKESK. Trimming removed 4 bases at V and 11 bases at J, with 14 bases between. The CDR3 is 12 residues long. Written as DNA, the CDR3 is TGTGCCAGCAGCCCCCTCGGGGGGCAGCAGTACTTC. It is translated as CASSPLGGQQYF.

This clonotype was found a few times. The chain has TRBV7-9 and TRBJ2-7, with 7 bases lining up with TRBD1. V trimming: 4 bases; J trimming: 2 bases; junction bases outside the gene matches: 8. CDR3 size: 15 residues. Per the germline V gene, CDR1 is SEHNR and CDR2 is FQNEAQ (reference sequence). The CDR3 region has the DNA TGTGCCAGCAGCTCGACAGGGACGAAAACCTACGAGCAGTACTTC. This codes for CASSSTGTKTYEQYF.

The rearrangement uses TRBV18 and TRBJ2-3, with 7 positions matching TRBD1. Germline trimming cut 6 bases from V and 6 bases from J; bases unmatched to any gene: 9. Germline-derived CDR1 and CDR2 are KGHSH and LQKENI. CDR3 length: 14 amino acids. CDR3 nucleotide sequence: TGTGCCAGCTCCCAGGACAGGTCGGCGGATACGCAGTATTTT. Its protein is CASSQDRSADTQYF.

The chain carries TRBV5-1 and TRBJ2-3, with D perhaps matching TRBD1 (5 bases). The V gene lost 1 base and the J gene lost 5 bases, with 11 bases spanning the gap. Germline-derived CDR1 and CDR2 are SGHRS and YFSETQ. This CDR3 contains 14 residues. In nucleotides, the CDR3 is TGCGCCAGCAGCTTGTGGGAAGGGGTAGATACGCAGTATTTT. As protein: CASSLWEGVDTQYF.

The DNA of the CDR3 is TGCGCCAGCAGCTCGCCCCCGGCGAACACCGGGGAGCTGTTTTTT. Residues: CASSSPPANTGELFF. The V gene is TRBV5-1, the J gene TRBJ2-2; D is unclear. Germline-derived CDR1 and CDR2 are SGHRS and YFSETQ. V dropped 3 bases and J dropped 0 bases, with 9 bases sitting between them. The length of the CDR3 is 15 residues.

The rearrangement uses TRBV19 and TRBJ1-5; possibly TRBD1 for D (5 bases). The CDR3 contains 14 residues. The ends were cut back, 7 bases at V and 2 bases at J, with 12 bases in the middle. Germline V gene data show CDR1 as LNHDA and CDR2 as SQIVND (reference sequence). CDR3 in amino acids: CASTKGLGNQPQHF. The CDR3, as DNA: TGTGCCAGTACTAAGGGGTTGGGCAATCAGCCCCAGCATTTT.

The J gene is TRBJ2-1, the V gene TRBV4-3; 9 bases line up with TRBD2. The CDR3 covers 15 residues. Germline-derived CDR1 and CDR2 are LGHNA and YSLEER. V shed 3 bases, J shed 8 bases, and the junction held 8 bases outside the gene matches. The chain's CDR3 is CASSHVAGVGHEQFF. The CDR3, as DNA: TGCGCCAGCAGCCACGTAGCGGGGGTGGGACATGAGCAGTTCTTC.

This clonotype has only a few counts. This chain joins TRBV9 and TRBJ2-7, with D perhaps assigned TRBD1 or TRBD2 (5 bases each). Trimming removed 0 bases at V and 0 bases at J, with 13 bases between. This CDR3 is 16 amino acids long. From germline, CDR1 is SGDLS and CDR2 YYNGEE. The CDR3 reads CASSVAGLGTSYEQYF. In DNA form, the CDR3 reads TGTGCCAGCAGCGTAGCTGGTTTGGGGACCTCCTACGAGCAGTACTTC. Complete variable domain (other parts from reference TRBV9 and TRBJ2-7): DSGVTQTPKHLITATGQRVTLRCSPRSGDLSVYWYQQSLDQGLQFLIQYYNGEERAKGNILERFSAQQFPDLHSELNLSSLELGDSALYFCASSVAGLGTSYEQYFGPGTRLTVT.

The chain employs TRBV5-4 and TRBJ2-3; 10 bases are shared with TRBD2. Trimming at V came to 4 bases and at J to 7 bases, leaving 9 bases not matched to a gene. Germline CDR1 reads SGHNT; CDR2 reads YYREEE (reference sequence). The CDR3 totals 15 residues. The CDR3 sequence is CASSQLAGGLNTQYF. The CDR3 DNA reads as TGTGCCAGCAGCCAGTTAGCGGGAGGCTTAAATACGCAGTATTTT.

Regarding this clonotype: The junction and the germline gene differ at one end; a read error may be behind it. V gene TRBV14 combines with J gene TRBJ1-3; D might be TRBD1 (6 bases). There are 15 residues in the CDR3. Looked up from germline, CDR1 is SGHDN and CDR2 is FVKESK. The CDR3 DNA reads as TGTGCCAGCAGCGTTGACAGGAGACCTGGGAACACCATATATTTT. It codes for CASSVDRRPGNTIYF.

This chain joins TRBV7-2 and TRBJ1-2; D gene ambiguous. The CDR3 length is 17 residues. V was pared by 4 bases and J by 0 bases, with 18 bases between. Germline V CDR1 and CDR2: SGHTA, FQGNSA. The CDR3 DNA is TGTGCCAGCAGCTCCTTCACACTACGCCAATCTAACTATGGCTACACCTTC. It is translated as CASSSFTLRQSNYGYTF.

CDR3 bases: TGTGCCAGCAGCCTCGTAGGGGGGCGATACGAGCAGTACTTC. Its protein product is CASSLVGGRYEQYF. J is TRBJ2-7 and V is TRBV28; D possibly uses TRBD1 or TRBD2 (6 bases each). Per germline, CDR1 MDHEN and CDR2 SYDVKM. Trimming left V 6 bases short and J 4 bases short, with 16 bases between. The CDR3 extends over 14 amino acids.